Presented here are 32 T cell receptor beta chains from one specimen sequenced in a study of control samples from healthy donors and cancer patients (dated by TCRdb to 2018 to 2021). The method behind the library was the immunoSEQ multiplex PCR assay. TCRdb re-hosts the immuneACCESS table, in-frame sequences only. Its copies lack some clones; in the studies checked, an unresolved V gene accounts for under half of them, and the cause for the rest is not known. The sample includes approximately 100,000 clones, with roughly 90% observed a single time. 7.8% of the sample rests with the top ten. Source material: blood. These receptors were taken from a man in his thirties or forties in good health.

The chain links TRBV27 to TRBJ2-7; D not certain. The CDR3 has 13 amino acids. V was pared by 8 bases and J by 7 bases, with 18 bases between. Germline V gene data show CDR1 as MNHEY and CDR2 as SMNVEV (reference sequence). CDR3 DNA: TGTGCCAGCCGGGCACAGCCTCACCGTGAGCAGTACGTC. Its protein is CASRAQPHREQYV.

The rearrangement links TRBV7-2 to TRBJ1-2; 7 bases align to TRBD1. CDR3 length: 14 amino acids. J was trimmed by 8 bases and V by 2 bases; bases with no gene match: 8. CDR1 SGHTA and CDR2 FQGNSA come from the germline V gene. The CDR3 loop reads CASSLQQGLGGYTF. The CDR3 bases are TGTGCCAGCAGCTTACAACAGGGGCTAGGGGGCTACACCTTC.

The chain uses TRBV3-1 (or the pseudogene TRBV3-2) and TRBJ1-5; the D gene is possibly TRBD1 (5 bases). The CDR3 runs to 14 residues. Germline CDR1 LGHDT, CDR2 YNNKEL (reference sequence). The ends were cut back, 5 bases at V and 4 bases at J, with 12 bases in the middle. CDR3 sequence (DNA): TGTGCCAGCAGCGAAGGACATGAAAATCAGCCCCAGCATTTT. Amino acids: CASSEGHENQPQHF.

The chain combines TRBV24-1 with TRBJ2-2; D is unresolved. This CDR3 has 14 residues. In germline, CDR1 is KGHDR, CDR2 SFDVKD. V dropped 4 bases and J dropped 7 bases, with 12 bases sitting between them. CDR3 residues: CATSESGPFGELFF. CDR3 DNA sequence: TGTGCCACCAGTGAATCCGGACCTTTCGGGGAGCTGTTTTTT.

The chain joins TRBV12-5 to TRBJ2-7; 9 bases agree with TRBD1. Germline trimming cut 0 bases from V and 4 bases from J; bases unmatched to any gene: 13. This CDR3 comprises 18 residues. Per germline, CDR1 LGHNT and CDR2 FRNRAP. The CDR3 spells CASGLVTGLLTGGYEQYF. CDR3 coding DNA: TGTGCTAGTGGTTTGGTGACAGGACTCCTGACAGGGGGTTACGAGCAGTACTTC.

The rearrangement uses TRBV5-4 and TRBJ2-7; 16 nucleotides align to TRBD2. V dropped 4 bases and J dropped 2; count of bases not matched to a gene: 6. The length of the CDR3 is 17 residues. Germline V gives CDR1 SGHNT, CDR2 YYREEE (reference sequence). The CDR3 region has the DNA TGTGCCAGCAGCCGGGGACTAGCGGGAGGGCCCCCCTACGAGCAGTACTTC. Translated: CASSRGLAGGPPYEQYF.

The J gene is TRBJ1-3, the V gene TRBV7-3, with D tentatively TRBD1 (6 bases). With 5 bases removed from V and 9 bases from J, the gap between germline ends came to 14 bases. Germline values: CDR1 SGHTA, CDR2 FQGTGA. The CDR3 totals 13 residues. The CDR3 loop reads CASSLAGGGTIYF. CDR3 nucleotide sequence: TGTGCCAGCAGCCTGGCGGGAGGGGGCACCATATATTTT.

The chain couples TRBV6-7 to TRBJ1-1; 7 bases fit TRBD1. TRBV6-7 is reported as an ORF; its role is uncertain. The CDR3 is 13 residues long. The V gene end was trimmed by 5 bases and the J gene end by 10 bases; junction bases not matched to a gene: 10. CDR3 coding DNA: TGTGCCAGCAGTCACCCTCAACAGGGGACAGCTTTCTTT. It codes for CASSHPQQGTAFF.

The rearrangement joins TRBV6-5 to TRBJ2-7; D is possibly TRBD1 or TRBD2 (5 bases each). Deletions cut 0 bases from V and 0 bases from J, with 9 bases between. In germline, CDR1 is MNHEY, CDR2 SVGAGI. This CDR3 has 15 amino acids. The CDR3 nucleotides are TGTGCCAGCAGTTACTCGGGGACGGGCTCCTACGAGCAGTACTTC. As protein: CASSYSGTGSYEQYF.

This chain uses TRBV27 with TRBJ2-7; TRBD1 or TRBD2 may be the D gene (5 bases each). From germline, CDR1 is MNHEY and CDR2 SMNVEV (reference sequence). This CDR3 has 15 residues. V was trimmed by 5 bases and J by 4 bases, leaving 18 bases between them. CDR3 bases: TGTGCCAGCAGTATAGCCGGGACCGCGACTTACGAGCAGTACTTC. Amino acids: CASSIAGTATYEQYF.

The V call is TRBV5-4, the J call TRBJ2-1; no firm D call. This CDR3 is 13 amino acids long. Trimming pared 4 bases from V and 7 bases from J, leaving 12 bases between. In germline, CDR1 is SGHNT, CDR2 YYREEE (reference sequence). CDR3 sequence: CASSLYDKNEQFF. CDR3 DNA: TGTGCCAGCAGCCTATACGATAAGAATGAGCAGTTCTTC.

The chain recombines TRBV30 with TRBJ2-5; D is undetermined. Germline CDR1 reads GTSNPN; CDR2 reads SVGIG (reference sequence). The CDR3 is 13 residues long. V lost 2 bases to trimming and J lost 2 bases, with 9 bases between them. CDR3 nucleotides: TGTGCCTGGAGTCGAATAAGTCAAGAGACCCAGTACTTC. Encoded protein: CAWSRISQETQYF.

This clone was seen a few times. Written as DNA, the CDR3 is TGTGCCAGCTCACCGGGGTTCTCTGGGGCCAACGTCCTGACTTTC. It specifies CASSPGFSGANVLTF. The chain combines TRBV18 with TRBJ2-6; no firm D call. The CDR3 is 15 residues long. The V and J ends lost 3 bases and 0 bases respectively, with 6 bases between them. CDR1 KGHSH and CDR2 LQKENI come from the germline V gene.

The V gene is TRBV15, the J gene TRBJ2-2; no reliable D call. V was pared by 5 bases and J by 4 bases, with 8 bases between. Germline CDR1 reads LNHNV; CDR2 reads YYDKDF (reference sequence). The CDR3 extends over 13 amino acids. The CDR3: CATSSLVTGELFF. CDR3 DNA sequence: TGTGCCACCAGCTCTTTAGTCACCGGGGAGCTGTTTTTT.

The CDR3 loop reads CASSFGDTQYF. The CDR3 coding sequence is TGTGCCAGCAGCTTCGGAGATACGCAGTATTTT. The V and J genes are TRBV7-2 and TRBJ2-3, with no clear D. Trimming stripped 3 bases from V and 5 bases from J, with 3 bases between. Germline V gene data show CDR1 as SGHTA and CDR2 as FQGNSA. The CDR3 has 11 amino acids. The full variable domain, completed using reference TRBV7-2 and TRBJ2-3, is GAGVSQSPSNKVTEKGKDVELRCDPISGHTALYWYRQSLGQGLEFLIYFQGNSAPDKSGLPSDRFSAERTGGSVSTLTIQRTQQEDSAVYLCASSFGDTQYFGPGTRLTVL.

This chain connects TRBV11-3 to TRBJ2-7; TRBD2 aligns across 10 bases. Germline CDR1 is SGHNT and CDR2 is YENEEA. The CDR3 has 16 amino acids. J was trimmed by 1 base and V by 2 bases; bases with no gene match: 5. The chain's CDR3 is CASSLRTSGSSYEQYF. CDR3 in DNA: TGTGCCAGCAGCTTACGGACTAGCGGAAGTTCCTACGAGCAGTACTTC.

The genes are TRBV2 and TRBJ2-4, with D possibly TRBD2 on 5 matching bases. The CDR3 is 13 amino acids. Germline V gene sequence: CDR1 SNHLY, CDR2 FYNNEI. Trimming cost V 2 bases and J 9 bases, with 11 bases left between them. Written as DNA, the CDR3 is TGTGCCAGCAGTGAAAGCGGTCCGGGCATTCAGTACTTC. It codes for CASSESGPGIQYF.

This clone has a single count. The chain recombines TRBV11-2 with TRBJ2-7, with TRBD2 as a possible D gene (5 bases). Trimming pared 5 bases from V and 4 bases from J, leaving 15 bases between. CDR1 and CDR2 (germline): SGHAT, FQNNGV. The CDR3 sequence is 14 residues long. The CDR3 region is CASSTLVVTYEQYF. The DNA of the CDR3 is TGTGCCAGCAGCACACTAGTGGTGACTTACGAGCAGTACTTC.

This clone was detected only once. The chain links TRBV4-1 to TRBJ2-1; the D gene is possibly TRBD2 (6 bases). Germline V gives CDR1 MGHRA, CDR2 YSYEKL. Trimming stripped 5 bases from V and 7 bases from J, with 15 bases between. The CDR3 runs 14 residues. DNA of the CDR3: TGCGCCAGCAGCTTACCAGGGAGGTGGAATGAGCAGTTCTTC. Translating it yields CASSLPGRWNEQFF.

This chain links TRBV4-1 with TRBJ2-3, with a possible D match to TRBD2 (5 bases). This CDR3 spans 14 amino acids. The V end was cut by 0 bases, the J end by 8 bases, with 12 bases between. The germline CDR1 and CDR2 sequences are MGHRA and YSYEKL. CDR3 residues: CASSQEPRGITQYF. In nucleotides, the CDR3 is TGCGCCAGCAGCCAAGAACCTCGGGGAATTACGCAGTATTTT.

CDR3 in amino acids: CASSYRQYYTYEQYF. The CDR3 region has the DNA TGTGCCAGCAGTTATAGGCAGTATTATACCTACGAGCAGTACTTC. The V call is TRBV6-2 or TRBV6-3, the J call TRBJ2-7; no clear D. The CDR3 runs 15 residues. Trimming pared 3 bases from V and 2 bases from J, leaving 14 bases between. Germline-derived CDR1 and CDR2 are MNHEY and SVGEGT.

This clone has more than one count but fewer than ten. The V gene is TRBV2, the J gene TRBJ1-6, with D hard to call. CDR1 and CDR2 (germline): SNHLY, FYNNEI. Trimming stripped 3 bases from V and 9 bases from J, with 15 bases between. The CDR3 extends over 15 amino acids. The CDR3 DNA reads as TGTGCCAGCAGTGATGAGGGCGAGATTGGTTCACCCCTCCACTTT. Its translation is CASSDEGEIGSPLHF.

V is TRBV28 and J is TRBJ2-3; D possibly uses TRBD1 or TRBD2 (7 bases each). V was cut by 4 bases and J by 9 bases, with 23 bases left in between. The CDR3 length is 16 residues. Germline V lookup: CDR1 MDHEN, CDR2 SYDVKM. CDR3 residues: CASSSLGGGANQTQYF. The DNA of the CDR3 is TGTGCCAGCAGTTCACTGGGAGGGGGCGCGAATCAGACGCAGTATTTT.

The chain carries TRBV24-1 and TRBJ1-2; 10 nucleotides align to TRBD1. CDR3 size: 14 residues. After removal of 4 bases from V and 6 bases from J, the junction contained 4 bases not matched to a gene. Germline V CDR1 and CDR2: KGHDR, SFDVKD. CDR3 sequence reads: CATSETGGKDGYTF. The CDR3 DNA reads TGTGCCACCAGTGAGACAGGGGGCAAAGATGGCTACACCTTC.

The chain carries TRBV30 and TRBJ2-7; no firm D call. This CDR3 has 13 residues. Between the trimmed V and J ends, which lost 3 bases and 7 bases, there was a span of 16 bases. The germline CDR1 and CDR2 sequences are GTSNPN and SVGIG (reference sequence). The CDR3 reads CAWSALPLGEQYF. The CDR3 bases are TGTGCCTGGAGCGCACTCCCGTTGGGGGAGCAGTACTTC.

The chain joins TRBV4-1 to TRBJ1-1, with no clear D. The CDR3 consists of 17 residues. In germline, CDR1 is MGHRA, CDR2 YSYEKL. Trimming pared 0 bases from V and 4 bases from J, leaving 18 bases between. CDR3 region: CASSQDSADGFGTEAFF. In nucleotides, the CDR3 is TGCGCCAGCAGCCAAGATTCGGCCGACGGATTCGGCACTGAAGCTTTCTTT.

The J gene is TRBJ2-2, the V gene TRBV12-5, with 8 bases lining up with TRBD2. Germline-derived CDR1 and CDR2 are LGHNT and FRNRAP. The J segment lost 7 bases and the V segment lost 7 bases, leaving 11 bases of the junction unmatched. The CDR3 contains 15 residues. The DNA for the CDR3 is TGTGCTAGTGATTCCATCGGGGGGGTCGGCGGGGAGCTGTTTTTT. This encodes CASDSIGGVGGELFF.

The rearrangement links TRBV7-2 to TRBJ1-5; a possible D gene is TRBD1 (5 bases). The germline CDR1 and CDR2 sequences are SGHTA and FQGNSA. The CDR3 covers 16 residues. V was clipped by 5 bases and J by 0 bases, with 14 bases between them. CDR3 amino acids: CASSPRAGNSNQPQHF. The DNA of the CDR3 is TGTGCCAGCAGCCCCAGGGCTGGAAATAGCAATCAGCCCCAGCATTTT.

The chain joins TRBV24-1 to TRBJ2-2, with 10 nucleotides matching TRBD1. This CDR3 is built from 15 residues. Trimming at V came to 9 bases and at J to 5 bases, leaving 8 bases not matched to a gene. CDR1 is KGHDR and CDR2 is SFDVKD in the germline V gene. In DNA, the CDR3 is TGTGCCACCGGAGGGACAGGGGCAGGGACCGGGGAGCTGTTTTTT. It translates to CATGGTGAGTGELFF.

The J gene is TRBJ2-2, the V gene TRBV6-6, with no clear D. Germline CDR1 reads MNHNY; CDR2 reads SVGAGI (reference sequence). The CDR3 loop spans 12 amino acids. Trimming pared 1 base from V and 3 bases from J, leaving 0 bases between. CDR3 sequence: CASSYYTGELFF. The CDR3 DNA reads TGTGCCAGCAGTTACTACACCGGGGAGCTGTTTTTT.

The chain carries TRBV2 and TRBJ1-4; no reliable D call. The CDR3 sequence is 11 residues long. Germline V gene data show CDR1 as SNHLY and CDR2 as FYNNEI. Trimming stripped 6 bases from V and 6 bases from J, with 5 bases between. DNA of the CDR3: TGTGCCAGCAGCGCTTATGAAAAACTGTTTTTT. It is translated as CASSAYEKLFF.

The rearrangement links TRBV4-1 to TRBJ1-5; D is unresolved. Germline lookup yields CDR1 MGHRA and CDR2 YSYEKL. The CDR3 runs 18 residues. V was pared by 0 bases and J by 7 bases, with 22 bases between. As DNA, the CDR3 is TGCGCCAGCAGCCAAGACTCGGACCCAGGCCTAATCAACCAGCCCCAGCATTTT. The encoded protein is CASSQDSDPGLINQPQHF.